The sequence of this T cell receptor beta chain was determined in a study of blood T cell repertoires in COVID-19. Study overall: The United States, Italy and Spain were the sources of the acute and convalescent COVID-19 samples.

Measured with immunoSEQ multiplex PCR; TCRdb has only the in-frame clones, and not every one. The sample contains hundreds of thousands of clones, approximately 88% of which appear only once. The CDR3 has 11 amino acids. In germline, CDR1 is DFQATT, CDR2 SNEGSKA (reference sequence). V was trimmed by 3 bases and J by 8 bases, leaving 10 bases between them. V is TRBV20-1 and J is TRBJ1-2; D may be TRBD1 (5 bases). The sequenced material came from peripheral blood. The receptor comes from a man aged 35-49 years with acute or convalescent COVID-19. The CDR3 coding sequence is TGCAGTGCTAGTAGGGGATCCGGCTACACCTTC. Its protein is CSASRGSGYTF.